This TCR beta chain was sequenced during a study of blood T cell repertoires in COVID-19. In the study overall: T cells, B-cell-depleted T cells, or PBMCs provided the cDNA or gDNA that served as material.

Trimming shortened V by 6 bases and J by 2 bases, and 13 bases separated the two germline ends. Looked up from germline, CDR1 is MNHEY and CDR2 is SVGAGI. The CDR3 has 15 amino acids. In the original processing: Amplifying reference gene primers gave estimates of nucleated cell counts. The method was immunoSEQ multiplex PCR; TCRdb's version includes in-frame clones alone and lacks a portion of them. V, J and clone size are taken as reported in that table, and D and trimming were inferred from the DNA itself. The top ten hold approximately 14% of the sample, which has around 260,000 clones, roughly four fifths seen once.

The chain couples TRBV6-5 to TRBJ2-2; weak D call: TRBD1 (6 bases). The source of this sequence is a person aged 70 to 85 with COVID-19, enrolled during active disease. The source material was peripheral blood. The CDR3 region is CASRPQGPNTGELFF. For the CDR3, the DNA is TGTGCCAGCAGACCACAGGGACCAAACACCGGGGAGCTGTTTTTT.